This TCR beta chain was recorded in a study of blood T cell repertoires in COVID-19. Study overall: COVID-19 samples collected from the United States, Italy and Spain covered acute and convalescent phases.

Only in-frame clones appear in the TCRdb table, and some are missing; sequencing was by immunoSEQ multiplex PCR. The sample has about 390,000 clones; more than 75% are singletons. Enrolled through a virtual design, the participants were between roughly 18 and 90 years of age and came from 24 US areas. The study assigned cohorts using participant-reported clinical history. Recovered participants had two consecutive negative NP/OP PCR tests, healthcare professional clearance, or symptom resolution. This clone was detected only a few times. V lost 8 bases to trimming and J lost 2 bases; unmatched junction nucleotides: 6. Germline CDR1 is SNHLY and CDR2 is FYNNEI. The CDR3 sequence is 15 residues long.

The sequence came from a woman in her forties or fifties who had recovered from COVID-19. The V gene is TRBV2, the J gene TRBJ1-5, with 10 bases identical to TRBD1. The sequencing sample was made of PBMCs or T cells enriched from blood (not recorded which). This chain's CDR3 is CASCWDRGGNQPQHF. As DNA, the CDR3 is TGTGCCAGCTGCTGGGACAGGGGCGGCAATCAGCCCCAGCATTTT.